The 18 T cell receptor beta chains reported below all come from one sample, sequenced in a study of blood T cell repertoires in COVID-19. Assay used: immunoSEQ multiplex PCR; TCRdb lists only in-frame clones, some missing. This table holds over 200,000 clones, around 80% found once. The sequencing input was peripheral blood. The source is a man aged 80 or over with acute or convalescent COVID-19.

The rearrangement links TRBV7-8 to TRBJ2-7; 9 nucleotides align to TRBD1. The germline gives CDR1 SGHVS, CDR2 FQNEAQ. This CDR3 region has 18 residues. V dropped 0 bases and J dropped 3; count of bases not matched to a gene: 12. The CDR3 region has the DNA TGTGCCAGCAGCTTAGCTAGGGACAGGGTTTTTCTAGGCTACGAGCAGTACTTC. Translation gives CASSLARDRVFLGYEQYF.

This clone was observed a few times. V usage is TRBV5-1 and J usage is TRBJ1-5; D is unresolved. This CDR3 spans 15 amino acids. The V end lost 0 bases, the J end lost 0 bases, and 7 bases lay between the germline ends. Germline lookup yields CDR1 SGHRS and CDR2 YFSETQ. CDR3 DNA sequence: TGCGCCAGCAGCTTGGGCGGTTATAGCAATCAGCCCCAGCATTTT. Protein sequence: CASSLGGYSNQPQHF.

The chain has TRBV25-1 and TRBJ1-1, with D possibly being TRBD1 (5 bases). This CDR3 contains 13 residues. From germline, CDR1 is MGHDK and CDR2 SYGVNS. The V and J ends lost 4 bases and 1 base respectively, with 7 bases between them. The CDR3 bases are TGTGCCAGCAGTGGGACACCGAACACTGAAGCTTTCTTT. Translated: CASSGTPNTEAFF. Full variable domain (rest looked up from reference TRBV25-1 and TRBJ1-1): EADIYQTPRYLVIGTGKKITLECSQTMGHDKMYWYQQDPGMELHLIHYSYGVNSTEKGDLSSESTVSRIRTEHFPLTLESARPSHTSQYLCASSGTPNTEAFFGQGTRLTVV.

In its sample, this clone was seen once. The chain joins TRBV2 to TRBJ1-4; D is ambiguous. Trimming pared 4 bases from V and 2 bases from J, leaving 14 bases between. The CDR3 runs 16 residues. Germline CDR1 SNHLY, CDR2 FYNNEI. The CDR3 DNA reads as TGTGCCAGCAGTGCATCGAGGAGTCGGACTAATGAAAAACTGTTTTTT. Translation gives CASSASRSRTNEKLFF.

The chain employs TRBV27 and TRBJ1-1, with TRBD1 as a possible D gene (5 bases). V shed 6 bases and J shed 4 bases, with 18 bases lying between them. Germline V gene lookup returns CDR1 MNHEY and CDR2 SMNVEV (reference sequence). This CDR3 is built from 15 residues. The CDR3 reads CASSPGLVLITEAFF. CDR3 sequence (DNA): TGTGCCAGCAGCCCAGGGCTTGTTTTAATCACTGAAGCTTTCTTT.

CDR3 nucleotides: TGTGTCATTTCCGCGGGGGCAGACAGATCGACGTATTTT. Encoded protein: CVISAGADRSTYF. The chain links TRBV7-5 to TRBJ2-3; the table names TRBD2, a call not compared with the DNA. TRBV7-5 is recorded as a pseudogene. The CDR3 is 13 residues long.

V and J are TRBV24-1 and TRBJ2-7, with 11 bases that match TRBD2. The V gene's germline CDR1 is KGHDR and CDR2 SFDVKD. The CDR3 is 15 amino acids. Unmatched junction bases numbered 9, after V lost 3 bases and J lost 9 bases. The CDR3 loop is CATSDPSGGSLRQYF. CDR3 coding DNA: TGTGCCACCAGTGATCCTAGCGGGGGGTCACTTCGGCAGTACTTC.

This clone turned up a few times. The V call is TRBV9, the J call TRBJ2-7, with D perhaps TRBD1 (9 bases). CDR3 length equals 16 residues. Per germline, CDR1 SGDLS and CDR2 YYNGEE. Trimming pared 2 bases from V and 3 bases from J, leaving 18 bases between. In DNA, the CDR3 is TGTGCCAGCAGCGTCGGGGGGGACAGGGTAGGCTACGAGCAGTACTTC. It yields the protein CASSVGGDRVGYEQYF.

The gene calls are TRBV6-5 and TRBJ2-2, with D unresolved. The CDR3 covers 14 residues. Trimming shortened V by 5 bases and J by 1 base, and 8 bases separated the two germline ends. The germline CDR1 and CDR2 sequences are MNHEY and SVGAGI. CDR3 region: CASSPQLNTGELFF. Written as DNA, the CDR3 is TGTGCCAGCAGTCCACAGCTGAACACCGGGGAGCTGTTTTTT.

The chain carries TRBV3-1 (or the pseudogene TRBV3-2) and TRBJ2-2, with a tentative D call TRBD2 (7 bases). Trimming shortened V by 0 bases and J by 4 bases, and 18 bases separated the two germline ends. The CDR3 consists of 18 residues. In germline, CDR1 is LGHDT, CDR2 YNNKEL (reference sequence). The CDR3 bases are TGTGCCAGCAGCCAAGACGCCTTGGGAGGGGGGCTCACCGGGGAGCTGTTTTTT. It encodes CASSQDALGGGLTGELFF.

The chain uses TRBV6-6 and TRBJ1-5, with 10 nucleotides matching TRBD1. The CDR3 contains 16 residues. Germline V CDR1 and CDR2: MNHNY, SVGAGI (reference sequence). V trimming: 2 bases; J trimming: 7 bases; junction bases outside the gene matches: 8. The CDR3: CASSYGDRGRQQPQHF. CDR3 nucleotide sequence: TGTGCCAGCAGTTACGGGGACAGGGGAAGGCAACAGCCCCAGCATTTT.

The chain is built from TRBV5-1 and TRBJ2-3, with 10 positions matching TRBD2. V lost 4 bases to trimming and J lost 3 bases; unmatched junction nucleotides: 5. From germline, CDR1 is SGHRS and CDR2 YFSETQ. The length of the CDR3 is 15 residues. The CDR3 is CASSLRTSGTDTQYF. CDR3 nucleotides: TGCGCCAGCAGCCTGAGGACTAGCGGTACAGATACGCAGTATTTT.

This chain links TRBV12-3 or TRBV12-4 with TRBJ1-1; D remains unclear. The CDR3 is made up of 13 amino acids. V was pared by 8 bases and J by 5 bases, with 15 bases between. The DNA for the CDR3 is TGTGCCAGCGGAAGTACGGGGAGGACTGAAGCTTTCTTT. This sequence encodes CASGSTGRTEAFF.

V and J are TRBV9 and TRBJ1-3; no reliable D call. With 0 bases removed from V and 0 bases from J, the gap between germline ends came to 7 bases. CDR3 length equals 15 residues. Germline CDR1 SGDLS, CDR2 YYNGEE. In DNA, the CDR3 is TGTGCCAGCAGCGTAGACCAGGTCTCTGGAAACACCATATATTTT. Translation gives CASSVDQVSGNTIYF. The full variable domain, its missing parts supplied by reference TRBV9 and TRBJ1-3, is DSGVTQTPKHLITATGQRVTLRCSPRSGDLSVYWYQQSLDQGLQFLIQYYNGEERAKGNILERFSAQQFPDLHSELNLSSLELGDSALYFCASSVDQVSGNTIYFGEGSWLTVV.

This clone was observed a handful of times. V gene TRBV10-2 combines with J gene TRBJ1-1; D perhaps matches TRBD1 (6 bases). The CDR3 length is 12 residues. Deletions cut 6 bases from V and 5 bases from J, with 10 bases between. Germline V gives CDR1 WSHSY, CDR2 SAAADI. The CDR3 DNA is TGCGCCAGCAGGGACAGTTCGACTGAAGCTTTCTTT. Translated, it gives CASRDSSTEAFF.

This rearrangement joins TRBV19 to TRBJ2-2, with 7 bases identical to TRBD1. Germline V CDR1 and CDR2: LNHDA, SQIVND (reference sequence). The CDR3 spans 15 residues. V trimming: 5 bases; J trimming: 0 bases; junction bases outside the gene matches: 3. Here the CDR3 DNA reads TGTGCCAGTAGTTACGGGACAGCGAACACCGGGGAGCTGTTTTTT. Its translation: CASSYGTANTGELFF.

The V gene is TRBV11-3, the J gene TRBJ2-2, with D possibly matching TRBD2 (6 bases). With 5 bases removed from V and 2 bases from J, the gap between germline ends came to 12 bases. CDR1 is SGHNT, CDR2 YENEEA, per germline. This CDR3 has 15 residues. The CDR3 loop is CASSPRRGNTGELFF. The CDR3 bases are TGTGCCAGCAGCCCCCGGCGGGGTAACACCGGGGAGCTGTTTTTT.

The V and J genes are TRBV19 and TRBJ1-1; 7 nucleotides agree with TRBD1. Germline values: CDR1 LNHDA, CDR2 SQIVND (reference sequence). The V segment lost 7 bases and the J segment 0 bases; nucleotides outside the gene matches: 26. The CDR3 runs to 21 residues. The CDR3 DNA sequence: TGTGCCAGTACCACTAAGACAGGGCAGCGGACCACCGAAGCGGTGAACACTGAAGCTTTCTTT. As protein: CASTTKTGQRTTEAVNTEAFF. Looking up the rest from reference TRBV19 and TRBJ1-1 gives the full variable domain: DGGITQSPKYLFRKEGQNVTLSCEQNLNHDAMYWYRQDPGQGLRLIYYSQIVNDFQKGDIAEGYSVSREKKESFPLTVTSAQKNPTAFYLCASTTKTGQRTTEAVNTEAFFGQGTRLTVV.